The entry below describes one TCR beta chain. This record comes from a study of cytomegalovirus exposure and HLA in healthy donors. Primers included in the PCR were 60 Vbeta and 13 Jbeta primers. This table comes from immunoSEQ multiplex PCR, and its TCRdb copy is limited to in-frame clones, with some not included. The sample lists some 100,000 clones, more than 65% occurring once. The clonotype originates from a woman between 18 and 30 years old in good health and CMV-seropositive. Input material: PBMCs.

The CDR3: CASSTGTSALTGEQYF. The CDR3 DNA reads TGCGCCAGCAGTACCGGGACTAGCGCTCTCACGGGCGAGCAGTACTTC. V is TRBV4-1 and J is TRBJ2-7; 10 bases line up with TRBD2. Germline lookup yields CDR1 MGHRA and CDR2 YSYEKL. This CDR3 comprises 16 residues. V shed 6 bases and J 6 bases; nucleotides not matched to a gene: 14.